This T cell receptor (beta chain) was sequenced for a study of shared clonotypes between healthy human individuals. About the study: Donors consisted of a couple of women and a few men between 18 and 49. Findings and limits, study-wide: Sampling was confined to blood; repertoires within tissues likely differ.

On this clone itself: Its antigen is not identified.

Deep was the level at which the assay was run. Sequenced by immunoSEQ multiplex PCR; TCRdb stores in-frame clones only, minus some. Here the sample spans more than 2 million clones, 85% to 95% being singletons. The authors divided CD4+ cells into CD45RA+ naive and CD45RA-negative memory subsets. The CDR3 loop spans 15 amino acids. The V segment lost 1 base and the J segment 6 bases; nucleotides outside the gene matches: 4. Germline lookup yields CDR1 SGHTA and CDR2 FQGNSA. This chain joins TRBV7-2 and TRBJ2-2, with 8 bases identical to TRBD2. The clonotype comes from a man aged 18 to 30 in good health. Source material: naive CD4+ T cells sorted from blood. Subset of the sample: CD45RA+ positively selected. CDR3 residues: CASSLVAGNPGELFF. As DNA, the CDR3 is TGTGCCAGCAGCTTAGTAGCGGGAAACCCCGGGGAGCTGTTTTTT.